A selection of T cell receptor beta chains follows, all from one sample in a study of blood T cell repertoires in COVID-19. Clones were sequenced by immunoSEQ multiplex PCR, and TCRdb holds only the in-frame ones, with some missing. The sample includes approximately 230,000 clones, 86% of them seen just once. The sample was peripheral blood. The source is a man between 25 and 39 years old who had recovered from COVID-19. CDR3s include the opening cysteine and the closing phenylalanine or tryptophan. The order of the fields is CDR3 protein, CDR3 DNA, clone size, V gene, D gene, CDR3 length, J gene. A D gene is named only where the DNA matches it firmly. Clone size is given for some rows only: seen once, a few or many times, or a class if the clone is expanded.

CDR3 protein: CASASWQGHGYTF; CDR3 DNA: TGTGCCAGCGCGTCCTGGCAGGGCCATGGCTACACCTTC; clone size: -; V gene: TRBV6-6; D gene: -; CDR3 length: 13; J gene: TRBJ1-2
CDR3 protein: CASSLGGGLRYEQYF; CDR3 DNA: TGTGCCAGCAGCTTAGGCGGGGGGCTGAGGTACGAGCAGTACTTC; clone size: -; V gene: TRBV7-2; D gene: TRBD2; CDR3 length: 15; J gene: TRBJ2-7
CDR3 protein: CASSRQAAMGDTQYF; CDR3 DNA: TGTGCCAGCAGCCGTCAAGCGGCTATGGGAGATACGCAGTATTTT; clone size: -; V gene: TRBV7-9; D gene: -; CDR3 length: 15; J gene: TRBJ2-3
CDR3 protein: CASSPDREGNQPQHF; CDR3 DNA: TGTGCCAGCAGCCCCGACAGGGAGGGCAATCAGCCCCAGCATTTT; clone size: -; V gene: TRBV5-4; D gene: TRBD1; CDR3 length: 15; J gene: TRBJ1-5
CDR3 protein: CASSLGQAPNTIYF; CDR3 DNA: TGCGCCAGCAGCTTAGGACAGGCCCCAAACACCATATATTTT; clone size: -; V gene: TRBV5-1; D gene: TRBD1; CDR3 length: 14; J gene: TRBJ1-3
CDR3 protein: CASSPGWGGSYEQYF; CDR3 DNA: TGTGCCAGTAGTCCCGGGTGGGGGGGCTCCTACGAGCAGTACTTC; clone size: once; V gene: TRBV19; D gene: TRBD2; CDR3 length: 15; J gene: TRBJ2-7
CDR3 protein: CASTGTGGSSYNSPLHF; CDR3 DNA: TGTGCCAGTACCGGGACAGGCGGAAGCTCCTATAATTCACCCCTCCACTTT; clone size: -; V gene: TRBV19; D gene: TRBD1; CDR3 length: 17; J gene: TRBJ1-6
CDR3 protein: CASTPDSFNEQYF; CDR3 DNA: TGCGCCAGCACCCCGGACAGTTTCAACGAGCAGTACTTC; clone size: -; V gene: TRBV5-1; D gene: -; CDR3 length: 13; J gene: TRBJ2-7
CDR3 protein: CASSDGWTGIYQPQHF; CDR3 DNA: TGTGCCAGCAGTGATGGCTGGACAGGGATTTATCAGCCCCAGCATTTT; clone size: -; V gene: TRBV2; D gene: TRBD1; CDR3 length: 16; J gene: TRBJ1-5
CDR3 protein: CAWSGADASGYTF; CDR3 DNA: TGTGCCTGGAGTGGAGCGGACGCGAGTGGCTACACCTTC; clone size: -; V gene: TRBV30; D gene: -; CDR3 length: 13; J gene: TRBJ1-2
CDR3 protein: CASSQDRGLADTQYF; CDR3 DNA: TGTGCCAGCAGCCAAGATAGGGGACTAGCGGATACGCAGTATTTT; clone size: -; V gene: TRBV3-1/TRBV3-2; D gene: TRBD2; CDR3 length: 15; J gene: TRBJ2-3
CDR3 protein: CASSPRDGVRSPLHF; CDR3 DNA: TGTGCCAGCAGTCCGCGGGACGGCGTACGTTCACCCCTCCACTTT; clone size: -; V gene: TRBV6-2/TRBV6-3; D gene: -; CDR3 length: 15; J gene: TRBJ1-6
CDR3 protein: CSGRQGSPSYEQYF; CDR3 DNA: TGCAGCGGTCGACAGGGATCCCCCTCCTACGAGCAGTACTTC; clone size: few; V gene: TRBV29-1; D gene: TRBD1; CDR3 length: 14; J gene: TRBJ2-7
CDR3 protein: CASSLDSYTYEQYF; CDR3 DNA: TGTGCCAGCAGCTTAGATAGCTATACCTACGAGCAGTACTTC; clone size: -; V gene: TRBV7-2; D gene: -; CDR3 length: 14; J gene: TRBJ2-7
CDR3 protein: CASSLVSREDQPQHF; CDR3 DNA: TGTGCCAGCAGCTTGGTTTCGCGTGAAGATCAGCCCCAGCATTTT; clone size: few; V gene: TRBV5-5; D gene: -; CDR3 length: 15; J gene: TRBJ1-5
CDR3 protein: CASSLFRQGAIKNIQYF; CDR3 DNA: TGTGCCAGCAGCTTGTTCAGGCAGGGGGCAATCAAAAACATTCAGTACTTC; clone size: -; V gene: TRBV5-6; D gene: TRBD1; CDR3 length: 17; J gene: TRBJ2-4